This TCR beta chain was identified in a study of cytomegalovirus exposure and HLA in healthy donors. The CDR3 runs 17 residues. The germline gives CDR1 SGHNT, CDR2 YYREEE (reference sequence). After removal of 0 bases from V and 4 bases from J, the junction contained 7 bases not matched to a gene. Study-level findings and limits: What a later analysis reportedly showed was that an Asian-associated ancestry cluster had fewer N-insertions than the roughly 700-donor mean. It was reportedly the case that the classifier diagnosed cytomegalovirus status with high specificity and sensitivity.

Regarding donors, all were healthy bone marrow donors. The PCR made use of 60 Vbeta and 13 Jbeta primers. Source study methods: In a later analysis, of roughly 73 million unique beta chains, about 12 million appeared in at least two donors. The repertoire was sequenced with immunoSEQ multiplex PCR; TCRdb's copy has only in-frame clones and lacks some. That table supplies the V and J calls and clone size; D and trimming were determined from the DNA. There are some 100,000 clones in the sample; roughly 80% occur only once, and around 4.1% lies in the top ten. On this clone: Its antigen is not identified.

Sequenced sample: PBMCs. The receptor was isolated from a man aged 35 to 55 in good health and CMV-seronegative. V gene TRBV5-4 combines with J gene TRBJ2-5; 12 bases map to TRBD2. The CDR3 here is CASSLGSSGGASETQYF. The CDR3 DNA reads TGTGCCAGCAGCTTGGGGTCTAGCGGGGGGGCCTCAGAGACCCAGTACTTC.